This T cell receptor beta chain was sequenced during a study of blood T cells in healthy people across ages. In germline, CDR1 is SGDLS, CDR2 YYNGEE. The CDR3 is 14 residues long. V dropped 4 bases and J dropped 7 bases, with 15 bases sitting between them. Study conclusions and caveats: A roughly linear fall in TCR beta diversity per million T cells was seen with increasing age.

Staff drew 9 to 10 milliliters of peripheral blood from each donor. The second PCR ran about 6 to 12 cycles with a sample-barcoded 5' primer and J-beta primers. Using its own MiXCR run on the 5' RACE reads, TCRdb lists one record per CDR3 protein. The data contain about 1.8 million distinct CDR3 sequences, around 48% of them singletons. This clonotype was seen only once. Its antigen is currently unknown. The chain employs TRBV9 and TRBJ2-1, with D perhaps TRBD1 or TRBD2 (5 bases each). The sequencing sample was made of blood. This TCR was recovered from a woman in her thirties or forties in good health. The CDR3 nucleotides are TGTGCCAGCAGCACACCGGGACGGGGTAATGAGCAGTTCTTC. Residues: CASSTPGRGNEQFF.